This T cell receptor beta chain was sequenced during a study of blood T cell repertoires in COVID-19. Study-wide background: Samples came from the United States, Italy and Spain, spanning acute and convalescent COVID-19.

Original analysis: It was from reference gene primer amplification that nucleated cell counts were estimated. The data were produced by immunoSEQ multiplex PCR, yet TCRdb's version contains in-frame clones alone and is incomplete. From that table come the V and J calls and clone size; the DNA was used to work out D and trimming. In the table there are roughly 140,000 clones, approximately 86% of which are singletons. This CDR3 is built from 15 residues. In germline, CDR1 is SGDLS, CDR2 YYNGEE. The germline V and J ends were trimmed by 0 bases and 10 bases, with 14 bases remaining between them. The sample holds a few counts of this clone. Participants spanned ages about 18 to 100 years and resided in about two dozen US areas. In assigning cohorts, the study relied on participant-reported clinical history.

The receptor's source is a woman aged 40 to 50 who had recovered from COVID-19. The specimen sequenced was PBMCs or T cells enriched from blood (not recorded which). J is TRBJ1-6 and V is TRBV9; weak D call: TRBD1 (6 bases). The CDR3 region has the DNA TGTGCCAGCAGCGTAGTCGCAGGGGAGGGATCACCCCTCCACTTT. Translating it yields CASSVVAGEGSPLHF.